The present T cell receptor (beta chain) was sequenced within a study of cytomegalovirus exposure and HLA in healthy donors. In the case of this clone: Its antigen is not identified.

This CDR3 region has 15 residues. V lost 5 bases, J lost 3 bases, and 8 bases stayed unmatched. Germline loops: CDR1 GTSNPN, CDR2 SVGIG (reference sequence). It was with 60 Vbeta and 13 Jbeta primers that the PCR ran. The data were produced by immunoSEQ multiplex PCR, yet TCRdb's version contains in-frame clones alone and is incomplete. The table includes about 180,000 clones, around 80% detected once. Study-level points and caveats: Solely CMV serostatus was available to characterize immune exposure. Several V segments, TRBV6-2 and TRBV6-3 among them, could not be told apart and were dropped. Testing in vitro showed a few CMV-associated chains specific for CMV antigens.

The J gene is TRBJ2-3, the V gene TRBV30; 10 positions match TRBD1. This TCR was sampled from a man aged 18 to 35 in good health and CMV-seronegative. The sequenced sample was PBMCs. The CDR3 bases are TGTGCCTGGTCCAATAGACAGGGGGCGACAGATACGCAGTATTTT. Encoded protein: CAWSNRQGATDTQYF.